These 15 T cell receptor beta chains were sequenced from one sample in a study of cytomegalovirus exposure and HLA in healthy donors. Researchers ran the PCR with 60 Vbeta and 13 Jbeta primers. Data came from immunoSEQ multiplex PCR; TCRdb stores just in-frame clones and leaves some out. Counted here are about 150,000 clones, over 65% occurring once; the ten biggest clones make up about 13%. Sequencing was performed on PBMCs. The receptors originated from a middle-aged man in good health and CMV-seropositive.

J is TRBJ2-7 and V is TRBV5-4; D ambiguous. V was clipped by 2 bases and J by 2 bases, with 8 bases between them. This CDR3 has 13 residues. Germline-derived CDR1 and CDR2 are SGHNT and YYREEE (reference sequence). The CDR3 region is CASSFGEPYEQYF. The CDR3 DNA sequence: TGTGCCAGCAGCTTCGGAGAACCCTACGAGCAGTACTTC.

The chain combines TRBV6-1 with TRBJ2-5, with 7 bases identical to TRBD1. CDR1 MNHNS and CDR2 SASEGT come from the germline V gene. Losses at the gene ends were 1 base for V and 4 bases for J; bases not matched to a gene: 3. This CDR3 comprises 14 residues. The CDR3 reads CASSEDRGGETQYF. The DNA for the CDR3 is TGTGCCAGCAGTGAAGACAGGGGTGGAGAGACCCAGTACTTC.

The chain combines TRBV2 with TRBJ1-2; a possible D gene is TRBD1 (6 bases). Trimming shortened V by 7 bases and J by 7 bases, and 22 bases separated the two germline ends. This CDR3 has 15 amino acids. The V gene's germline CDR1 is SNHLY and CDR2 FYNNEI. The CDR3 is CASKLETGVRSGYTF. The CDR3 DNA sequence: TGTGCCAGCAAGCTTGAGACAGGAGTAAGGTCTGGCTACACCTTC.

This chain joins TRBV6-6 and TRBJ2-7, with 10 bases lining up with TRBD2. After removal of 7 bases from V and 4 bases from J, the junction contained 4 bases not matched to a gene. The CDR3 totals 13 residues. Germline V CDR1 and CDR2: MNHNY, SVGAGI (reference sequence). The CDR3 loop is CASTSTSGYEQYF. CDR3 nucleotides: TGTGCCAGCACTTCGACTAGCGGGTACGAGCAGTACTTC.

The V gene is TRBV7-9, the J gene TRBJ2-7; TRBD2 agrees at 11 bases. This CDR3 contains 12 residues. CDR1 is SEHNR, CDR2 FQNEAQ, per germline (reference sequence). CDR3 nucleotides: TGTTCCCAAGCCCTAGCGGGAGGCGAGCAGTACTTC. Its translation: CSQALAGGEQYF.

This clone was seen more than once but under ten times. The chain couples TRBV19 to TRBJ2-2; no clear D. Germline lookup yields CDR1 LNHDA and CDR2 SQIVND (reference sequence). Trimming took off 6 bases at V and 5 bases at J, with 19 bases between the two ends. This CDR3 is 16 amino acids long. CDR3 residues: CASRANLQSRTGELFF. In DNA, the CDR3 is TGTGCCAGTAGGGCAAATTTGCAGTCGCGGACCGGGGAGCTGTTTTTT.

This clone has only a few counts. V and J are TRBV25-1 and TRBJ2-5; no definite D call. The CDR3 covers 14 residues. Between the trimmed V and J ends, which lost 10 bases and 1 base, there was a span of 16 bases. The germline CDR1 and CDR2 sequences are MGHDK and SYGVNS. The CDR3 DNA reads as TGTGCCACCGCCAGTCCGTCCAGCCAAGAGACCCAGTACTTC. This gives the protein CATASPSSQETQYF.

The CDR3 DNA reads as TGTGCCAGCAGTTACTCGAGCCAGGTGAACTATGGCTACACCTTC. Its protein product is CASSYSSQVNYGYTF. The gene calls are TRBV6-6 and TRBJ1-2, with D unresolved. Germline V gene sequence: CDR1 MNHNY, CDR2 SVGAGI (reference sequence). The V end lost 0 bases, the J end lost 2 bases, and 10 bases lay between the germline ends. The CDR3 is made up of 15 amino acids.

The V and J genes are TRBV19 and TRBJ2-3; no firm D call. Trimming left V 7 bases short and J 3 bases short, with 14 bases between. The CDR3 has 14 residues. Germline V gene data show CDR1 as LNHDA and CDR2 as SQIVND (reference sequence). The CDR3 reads CASTRVGATDTQYF. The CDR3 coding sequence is TGTGCCAGTACGCGAGTCGGAGCGACAGATACGCAGTATTTT. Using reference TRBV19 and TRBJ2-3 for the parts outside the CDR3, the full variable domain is DGGITQSPKYLFRKEGQNVTLSCEQNLNHDAMYWYRQDPGQGLRLIYYSQIVNDFQKGDIAEGYSVSREKKESFPLTVTSAQKNPTAFYLCASTRVGATDTQYFGPGTRLTVL.

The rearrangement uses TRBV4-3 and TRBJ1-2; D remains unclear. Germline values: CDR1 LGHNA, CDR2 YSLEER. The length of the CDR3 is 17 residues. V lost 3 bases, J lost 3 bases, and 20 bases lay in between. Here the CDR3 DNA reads TGCGCCAGCAGCCACAAGGGAGAACCCCCAGGAGACTATGGCTACACCTTC. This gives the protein CASSHKGEPPGDYGYTF.

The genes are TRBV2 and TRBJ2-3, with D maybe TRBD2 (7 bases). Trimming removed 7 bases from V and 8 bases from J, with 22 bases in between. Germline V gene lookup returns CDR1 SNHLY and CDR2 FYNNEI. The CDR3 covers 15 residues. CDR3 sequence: CASTRGATPTGTQYF. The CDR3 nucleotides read TGTGCCAGCACCCGGGGGGCCACCCCAACGGGTACGCAGTATTTT.

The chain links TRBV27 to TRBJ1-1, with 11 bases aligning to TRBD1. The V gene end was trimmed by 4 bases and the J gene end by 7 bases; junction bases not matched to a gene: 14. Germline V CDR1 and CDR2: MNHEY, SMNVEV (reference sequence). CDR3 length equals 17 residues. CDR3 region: CASSSYIEKGQGDEAFF. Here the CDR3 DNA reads TGTGCCAGCAGTTCATACATAGAAAAGGGACAGGGGGATGAAGCTTTCTTT.

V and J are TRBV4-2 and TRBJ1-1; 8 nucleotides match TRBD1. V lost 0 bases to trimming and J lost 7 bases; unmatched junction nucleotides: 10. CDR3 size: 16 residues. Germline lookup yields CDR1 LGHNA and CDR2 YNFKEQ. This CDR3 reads CASSQEGRSGTGEAFF. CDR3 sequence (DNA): TGTGCCAGCAGCCAAGAAGGGAGGTCTGGGACAGGTGAAGCTTTCTTT.

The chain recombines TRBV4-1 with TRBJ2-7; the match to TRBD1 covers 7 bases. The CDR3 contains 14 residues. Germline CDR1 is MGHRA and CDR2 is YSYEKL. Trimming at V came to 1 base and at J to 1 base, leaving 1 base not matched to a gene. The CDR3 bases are TGCGCCAGCAGCCAAGGACAGGGATCCTACGAGCAGTACTTC. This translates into CASSQGQGSYEQYF.

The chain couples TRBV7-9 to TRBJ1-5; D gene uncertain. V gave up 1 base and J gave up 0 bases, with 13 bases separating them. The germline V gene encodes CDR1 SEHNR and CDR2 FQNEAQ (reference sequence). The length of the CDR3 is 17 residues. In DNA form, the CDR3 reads TGTGCCAGCAGCTTAGGGACTGGAGCAGCTAGCAATCAGCCCCAGCATTTT. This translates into CASSLGTGAASNQPQHF.